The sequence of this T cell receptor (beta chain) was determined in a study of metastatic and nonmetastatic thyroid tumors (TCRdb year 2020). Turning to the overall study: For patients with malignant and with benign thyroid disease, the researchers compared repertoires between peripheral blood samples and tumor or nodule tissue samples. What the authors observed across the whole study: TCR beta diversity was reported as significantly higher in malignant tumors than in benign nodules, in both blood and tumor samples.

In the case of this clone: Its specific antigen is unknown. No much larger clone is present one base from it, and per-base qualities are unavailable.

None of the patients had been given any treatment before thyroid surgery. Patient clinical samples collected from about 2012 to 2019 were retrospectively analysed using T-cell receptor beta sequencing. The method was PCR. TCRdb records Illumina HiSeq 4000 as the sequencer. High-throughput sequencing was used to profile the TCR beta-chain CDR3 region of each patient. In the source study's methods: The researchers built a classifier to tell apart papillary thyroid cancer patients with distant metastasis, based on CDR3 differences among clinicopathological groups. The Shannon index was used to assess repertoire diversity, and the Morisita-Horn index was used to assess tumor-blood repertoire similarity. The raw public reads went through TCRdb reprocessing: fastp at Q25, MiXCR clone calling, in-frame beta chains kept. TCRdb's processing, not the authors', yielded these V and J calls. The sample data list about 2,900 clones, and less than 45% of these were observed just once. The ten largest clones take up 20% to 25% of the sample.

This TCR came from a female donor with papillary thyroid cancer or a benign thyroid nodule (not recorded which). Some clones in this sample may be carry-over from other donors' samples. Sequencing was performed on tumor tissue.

The DNA reads as follows: TGCGCCAGCAGCTTGAGAGTTGCAGGGACCGATTCACCCCTCCACTTT. It translates as CASSLRVAGTDSPLHF. The chain employs TRBV5-1 and TRBJ1-6; a weak D assignment points to TRBD1 (5 bases agree). The CDR3 has 16 amino acids, counting the end cysteine and phenylalanine. Only the CDR3 region is kept as DNA, spanning 48 bases read in frame from base 1. V drops 1 base and J drops 8 bases, leaving 16 bases in between. In the germline V gene, CDR1 corresponds to SGHRS and CDR2 to YFSETQ. The reference TRBV5-1 and TRBJ1-6 proteins fill in what lies around the CDR3, so the full variable domain reads KAGVTQTPRYLIKTRGQQVTLSCSPISGHRSVSWYQQTPGQGLQFLFEYFSETQRNKGNFPGRFSGRQFSNSRSEMNVSTLELGDSALYLCASSLRVAGTDSPLHFGNGTRLTVT.